The 10 T cell receptor beta chains reported below all come from one sample, sequenced in a study of blood T cell repertoires in COVID-19. Clones were read by immunoSEQ multiplex PCR, and TCRdb kept only the in-frame ones, dropping some. Among 250,000 or so clones listed, roughly nine tenths were seen once. The sequencing sample was made of peripheral blood. The source of these receptors is a man aged 35-49 years with active or convalescent COVID-19.

The DNA for the CDR3 is TGTGCCTGGAGTGTAACGACCGGGAATTCACCCCTCCACTTT. Protein: CAWSVTTGNSPLHF. The chain is built from TRBV30 and TRBJ1-6; D gene ambiguous. Trimming left V 0 bases short and J 7 bases short, with 10 bases between. Germline V gene sequence: CDR1 GTSNPN, CDR2 SVGIG (reference sequence). This CDR3 is built from 14 residues.

The chain is built from TRBV28 and TRBJ2-7, with 9 nucleotides matching TRBD1. V shed 8 bases, J shed 4 bases, and the junction held 9 bases outside the gene matches. The V gene's germline CDR1 is MDHEN and CDR2 SYDVKM. The CDR3 has 14 amino acids. CDR3 in DNA: TGTGCCAGCCTAGGGTTCGGACAGGGGTACGAGCAGTACTTC. Its translation is CASLGFGQGYEQYF.

V and J are TRBV5-4 and TRBJ2-7, with a weak D call TRBD1 (5 bases). CDR1 SGHNT and CDR2 YYREEE come from the germline V gene (reference sequence). Trimming stripped 3 bases from V and 6 bases from J, with 13 bases between. This CDR3 is 13 amino acids long. The CDR3 is CASSSPRAPEQYF. CDR3 nucleotide sequence: TGTGCCAGCAGCTCACCCAGGGCTCCCGAGCAGTACTTC.

The chain combines TRBV12-2 with TRBJ2-3; TRBD2 is taken as the D call from the table, unchecked against the DNA. TRBV12-2 is a recognized pseudogene. This CDR3 region has 17 residues. CDR3 DNA: TGTGCAAGTCGCTTAGCGTTGGGACTAGCGGGGCTAGATACGCAGTATTTT. Its translation: CASRLALGLAGLDTQYF.

This chain connects TRBV5-1 to TRBJ1-5; D is unclear. CDR1 SGHRS and CDR2 YFSETQ come from the germline V gene. V was clipped by 0 bases and J by 7 bases, with 8 bases between them. The CDR3 spans 13 residues. DNA for the CDR3: TGCGCCAGCAGCTTGGCCGGGGAACAGCCCCAGCATTTT. It specifies CASSLAGEQPQHF.

This chain connects TRBV10-2 to TRBJ2-3; 9 bases align to TRBD2. With 7 bases clipped from V and 3 bases from J, the junction kept 5 bases outside the gene matches. The CDR3 covers 14 residues. Germline CDR1 and CDR2: WSHSY and SAAADI. The CDR3 loop reads CASTGAGGTDTQYF. In DNA, the CDR3 is TGCGCCAGCACCGGGGCGGGAGGGACAGATACGCAGTATTTT.

The chain employs TRBV7-9 and TRBJ1-2; D remains unclear. Trimming stripped 3 bases from V and 2 bases from J, with 7 bases between. CDR1 and CDR2 from the germline V gene are SEHNR and FQNEAQ (reference sequence). CDR3 length: 13 residues. The CDR3 sequence: CASSFGGNYGYTF. CDR3 DNA: TGTGCCAGCAGCTTCGGCGGAAACTATGGCTACACCTTC. Using reference TRBV7-9 and TRBJ1-2 for the parts outside the CDR3, the full variable domain is DTGVSQNPRHKITKRGQNVTFRCDPISEHNRLYWYRQTLGQGPEFLTYFQNEAQLEKSRLLSDRFSAERPKGSFSTLEIQRTEQGDSAMYLCASSFGGNYGYTFGSGTRLTVV.

The chain uses TRBV18 and TRBJ2-3; 8 nucleotides align to TRBD1. Germline V CDR1 and CDR2: KGHSH, LQKENI. The CDR3 is made up of 14 amino acids. With 3 bases clipped from V and 3 bases from J, the junction kept 2 bases outside the gene matches. CDR3 nucleotide sequence: TGTGCCAGCTCACCCAACAGGGGGACAGATACGCAGTATTTT. Translation gives CASSPNRGTDTQYF.

The CDR3 nucleotides read TGTGCCAGCAGCATGACTAGCGGGGGATTCGAGCAGTACTTC. Protein sequence: CASSMTSGGFEQYF. V and J are TRBV5-4 and TRBJ2-7, with TRBD2 identical over 12 bases. This CDR3 is built from 14 residues. CDR1 and CDR2 from the germline V gene are SGHNT and YYREEE (reference sequence). J lost 6 bases, V lost 4 bases, and 5 bases had no gene match.

The CDR3, as DNA: TGTGCCAGCAGTCAGAGCGGGAAGACCGGGGAGCTGTTTTTT. Amino acids: CASSQSGKTGELFF. The rearrangement joins TRBV3-1 (or the pseudogene TRBV3-2) to TRBJ2-2, with TRBD2 matching 7 bases. The CDR3 has 14 amino acids. J was trimmed by 5 bases and V by 6 bases; bases with no gene match: 6. Germline CDR1 reads LGHDT; CDR2 reads YNNKEL (reference sequence).